The clone carrying this TCR beta chain occurred once. Its antigen is undetermined. Because the CDR3 is missing its conserved closing phenylalanine or tryptophan, this is likely a read error. This entry is derived from a study of T-cell memory formation after mild COVID-19. The CDR3 totals 13 residues. The germline V gene has CDR1 MNHEY and CDR2 SVGAGI. V was clipped by 2 bases and J by 4 bases, with 9 bases between them. Study outcomes and limitations: The pre-infection memory compartment contained some responding clones, suggesting cross-reactive memory joined. Among contracting clones, CD4+ were mainly CM/EM and CD8+ enriched in EMRA. Clones that shrank (day 15 to 85) were balanced CD4/CD8, whereas later expanders leaned CD4+.

From 5'RACE with constant-segment primers came TCR alpha and TCR beta cDNA libraries that carried sample barcodes and UMIs. TCRdb called the 5' RACE reads again in MiXCR, with one record for every CDR3 protein. The repertoire consists of 400,000 to 500,000 distinct CDR3 sequences, with over 15% occurring once and the leading ten covering approximately 21%. The clonotype originates from a man between 18 and 35 years old who had mild COVID-19 (a few samples of this study predate the infection). Cell type and time point are not known. This rearrangement joins TRBV6-5 to TRBJ2-7; weak D call: TRBD2 (6 bases). The specimen sequenced was PBMCs or a T cell subset sorted from them (not recorded which). Here the CDR3 reads CASSYMEGYEQYL. CDR3 DNA sequence: TGTGCCAGCAGTTACATGGAGGGTTACGAGCAGTACTTA.